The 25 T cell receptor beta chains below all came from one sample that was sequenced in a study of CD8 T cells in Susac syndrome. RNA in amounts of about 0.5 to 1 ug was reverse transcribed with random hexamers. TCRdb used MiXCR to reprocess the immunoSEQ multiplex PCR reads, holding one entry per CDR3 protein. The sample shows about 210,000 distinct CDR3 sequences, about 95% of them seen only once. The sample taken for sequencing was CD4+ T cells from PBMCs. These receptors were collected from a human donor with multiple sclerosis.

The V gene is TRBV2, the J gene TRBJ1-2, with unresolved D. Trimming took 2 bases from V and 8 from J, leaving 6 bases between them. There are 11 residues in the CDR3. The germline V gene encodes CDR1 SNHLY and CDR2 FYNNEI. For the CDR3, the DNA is TGTGCCAGCAGTGAAATGGGAGGCTACACCTTC. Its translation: CASSEMGGYTF.

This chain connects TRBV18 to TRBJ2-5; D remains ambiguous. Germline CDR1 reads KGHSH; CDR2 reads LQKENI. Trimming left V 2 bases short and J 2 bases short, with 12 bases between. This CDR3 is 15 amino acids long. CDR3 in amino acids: CASSPGLTEQETQYF. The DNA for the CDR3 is TGTGCCAGCTCACCAGGGCTGACGGAACAAGAGACCCAGTACTTC.

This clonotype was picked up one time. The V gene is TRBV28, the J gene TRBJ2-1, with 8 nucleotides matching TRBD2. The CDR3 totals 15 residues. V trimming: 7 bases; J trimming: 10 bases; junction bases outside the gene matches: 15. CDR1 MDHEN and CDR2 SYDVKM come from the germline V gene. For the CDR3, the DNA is TGTGCCAGCACTGCTCTCCCGGGAGGGAAGGGAGAGCAGTTCTTC. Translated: CASTALPGGKGEQFF.

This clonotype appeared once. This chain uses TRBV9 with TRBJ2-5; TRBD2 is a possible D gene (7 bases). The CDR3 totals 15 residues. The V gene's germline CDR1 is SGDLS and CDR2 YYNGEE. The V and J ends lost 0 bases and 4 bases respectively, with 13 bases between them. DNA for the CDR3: TGTGCCAGCAGCGTAGATCCGGGGGGCCGAGAGACCCAGTACTTC. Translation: CASSVDPGGRETQYF.

The CDR3 region is CASSPQASVLQETQYF. DNA of the CDR3: TGCGCCAGCAGCCCGCAAGCTTCAGTTCTCCAAGAGACCCAGTACTTC. V and J are TRBV4-1 and TRBJ2-5; D unclear. This CDR3 has 16 amino acids. From germline, CDR1 is MGHRA and CDR2 YSYEKL. The V and J ends lost 4 bases and 1 base respectively, with 16 bases between them.

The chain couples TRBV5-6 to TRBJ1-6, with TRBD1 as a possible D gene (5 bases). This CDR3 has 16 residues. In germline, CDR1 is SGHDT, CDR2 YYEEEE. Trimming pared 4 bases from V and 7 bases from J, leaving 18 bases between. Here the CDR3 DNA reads TGTGCCAGCAGCCAACCGGCATCCAGGGCCAATTCACCCCTCCACTTT. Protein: CASSQPASRANSPLHF.

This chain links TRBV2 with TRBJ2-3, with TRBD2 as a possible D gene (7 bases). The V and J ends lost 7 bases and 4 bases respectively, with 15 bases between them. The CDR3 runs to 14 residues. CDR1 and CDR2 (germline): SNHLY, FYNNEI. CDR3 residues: CASNYQGRADTQYF. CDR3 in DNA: TGTGCCAGCAACTACCAGGGGAGGGCAGATACGCAGTATTTT.

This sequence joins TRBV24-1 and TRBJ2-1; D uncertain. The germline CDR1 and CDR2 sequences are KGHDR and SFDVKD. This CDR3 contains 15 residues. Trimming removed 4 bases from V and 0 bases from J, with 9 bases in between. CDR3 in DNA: TGTGCCACCAGTGACCCCAGGAGCTCCTACAATGAGCAGTTCTTC. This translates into CATSDPRSSYNEQFF.

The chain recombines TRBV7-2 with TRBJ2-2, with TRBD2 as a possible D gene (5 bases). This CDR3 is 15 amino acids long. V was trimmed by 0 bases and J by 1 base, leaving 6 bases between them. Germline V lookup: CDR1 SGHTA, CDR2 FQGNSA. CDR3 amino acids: CASSLARVNTGELFF. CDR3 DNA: TGTGCCAGCAGCTTAGCGCGGGTGAACACCGGGGAGCTGTTTTTT.

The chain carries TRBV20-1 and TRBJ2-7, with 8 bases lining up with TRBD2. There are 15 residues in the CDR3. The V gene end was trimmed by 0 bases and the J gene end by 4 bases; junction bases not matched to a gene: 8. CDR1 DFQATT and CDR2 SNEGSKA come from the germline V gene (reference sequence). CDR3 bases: TGCAGTGCTAGAGACTCGGGACTAGTGGCGTACGAGCAGTACTTC. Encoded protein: CSARDSGLVAYEQYF.

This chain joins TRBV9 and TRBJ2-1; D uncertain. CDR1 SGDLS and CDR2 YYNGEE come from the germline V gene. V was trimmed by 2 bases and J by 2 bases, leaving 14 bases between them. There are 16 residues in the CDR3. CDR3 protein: CASSVGDRSAYNEQFF. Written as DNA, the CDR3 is TGTGCCAGCAGCGTTGGCGACCGCTCAGCCTACAATGAGCAGTTCTTC.

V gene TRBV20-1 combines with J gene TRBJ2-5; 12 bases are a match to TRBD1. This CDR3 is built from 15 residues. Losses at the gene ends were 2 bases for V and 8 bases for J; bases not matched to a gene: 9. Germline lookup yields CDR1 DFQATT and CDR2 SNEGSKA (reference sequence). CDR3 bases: TGCAGTGCTAGATCTCCGGGACAGGGGGCAGGAACCCAGTACTTC. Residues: CSARSPGQGAGTQYF.

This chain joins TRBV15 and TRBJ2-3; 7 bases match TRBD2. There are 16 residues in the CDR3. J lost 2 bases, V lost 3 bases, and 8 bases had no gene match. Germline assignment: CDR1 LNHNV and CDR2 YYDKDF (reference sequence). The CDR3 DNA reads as TGTGCCACCAGCAGCTGGGGGGGACCGGCCACAGATACGCAGTATTTT. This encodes CATSSWGGPATDTQYF.

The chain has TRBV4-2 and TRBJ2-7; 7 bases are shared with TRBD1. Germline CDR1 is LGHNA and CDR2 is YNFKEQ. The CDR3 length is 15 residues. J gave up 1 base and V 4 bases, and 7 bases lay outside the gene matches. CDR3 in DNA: TGTGCCAGCAGCCCATGGACAGGACAATCCTACGAGCAGTACTTC. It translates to CASSPWTGQSYEQYF.

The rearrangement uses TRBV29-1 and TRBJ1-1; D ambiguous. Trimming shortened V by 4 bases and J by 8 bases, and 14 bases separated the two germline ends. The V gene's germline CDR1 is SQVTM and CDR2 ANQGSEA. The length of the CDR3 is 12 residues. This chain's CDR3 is CSVVVKVGEAFF. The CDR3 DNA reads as TGCAGCGTTGTAGTAAAAGTGGGCGAAGCTTTCTTT.

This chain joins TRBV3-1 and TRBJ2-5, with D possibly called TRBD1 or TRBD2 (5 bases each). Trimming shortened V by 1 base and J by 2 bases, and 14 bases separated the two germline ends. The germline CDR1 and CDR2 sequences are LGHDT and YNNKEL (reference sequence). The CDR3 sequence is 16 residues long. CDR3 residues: CASSQVSPGRQETQYF. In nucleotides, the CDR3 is TGTGCCAGCAGCCAAGTCTCACCGGGACGACAAGAGACCCAGTACTTC.

The CDR3: CASGLRLAGDEQYF. In nucleotides, the CDR3 is TGTGCTAGTGGTTTGAGACTAGCGGGAGACGAGCAGTACTTC. This chain joins TRBV12-5 and TRBJ2-7; TRBD2 matches at 12 bases. Germline assignment: CDR1 LGHNT and CDR2 FRNRAP. V was clipped by 2 bases and J by 5 bases; unmatched bases: 1. The CDR3 runs 14 residues. The full variable domain, its missing parts supplied by reference TRBV12-5 and TRBJ2-7, is DARVTQTPRHKVTEMGQEVTMRCQPILGHNTVFWYRQTMMQGLELLAYFRNRAPLDDSGMPKDRFSAEMPDATLATLKIQPSEPRDSAVYFCASGLRLAGDEQYFGPGTRLTVT.

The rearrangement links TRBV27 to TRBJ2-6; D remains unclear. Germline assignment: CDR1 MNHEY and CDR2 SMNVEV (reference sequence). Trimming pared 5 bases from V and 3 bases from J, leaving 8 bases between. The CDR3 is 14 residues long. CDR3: CASSQARGANVLTF. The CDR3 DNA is TGTGCCAGCAGTCAAGCTCGTGGGGCCAACGTCCTGACTTTC.

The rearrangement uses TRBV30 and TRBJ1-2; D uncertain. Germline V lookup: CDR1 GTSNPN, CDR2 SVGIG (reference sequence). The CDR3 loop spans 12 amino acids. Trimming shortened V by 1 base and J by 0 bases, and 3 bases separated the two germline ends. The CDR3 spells CAWSGANYGYTF. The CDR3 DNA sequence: TGTGCCTGGAGTGGGGCTAACTATGGCTACACCTTC.

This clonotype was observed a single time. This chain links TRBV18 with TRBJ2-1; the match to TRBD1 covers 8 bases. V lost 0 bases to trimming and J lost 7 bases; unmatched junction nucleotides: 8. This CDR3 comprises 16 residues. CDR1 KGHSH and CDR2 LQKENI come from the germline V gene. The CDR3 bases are TGTGCCAGCTCACCACCGATGACAGGGGCAAGGAATGAGCAGTTCTTC. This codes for CASSPPMTGARNEQFF.

CDR3 sequence: CATSGTANTGELFF. Here the CDR3 DNA reads TGTGCCACCAGCGGGACGGCGAACACCGGGGAGCTGTTTTTT. This chain connects TRBV24-1 to TRBJ2-2; D is perhaps TRBD1 or TRBD2 (5 bases each). CDR1 and CDR2 (germline): KGHDR, SFDVKD. Trimming took 7 bases from V and 0 from J, leaving 8 bases between them. This CDR3 has 14 amino acids.

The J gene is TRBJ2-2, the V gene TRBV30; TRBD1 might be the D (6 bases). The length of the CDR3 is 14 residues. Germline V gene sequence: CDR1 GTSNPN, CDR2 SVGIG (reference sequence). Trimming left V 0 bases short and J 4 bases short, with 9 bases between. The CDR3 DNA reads TGTGCCTGGAGTGTACAGGGTACCACCGGGGAGCTGTTTTTT. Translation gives CAWSVQGTTGELFF.

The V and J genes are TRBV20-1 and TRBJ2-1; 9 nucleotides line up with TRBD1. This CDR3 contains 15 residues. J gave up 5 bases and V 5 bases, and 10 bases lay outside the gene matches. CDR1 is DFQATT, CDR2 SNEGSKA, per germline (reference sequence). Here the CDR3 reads CSADIPGQGNNEQFF. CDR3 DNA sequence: TGCAGTGCTGATATACCGGGACAGGGTAACAATGAGCAGTTCTTC.

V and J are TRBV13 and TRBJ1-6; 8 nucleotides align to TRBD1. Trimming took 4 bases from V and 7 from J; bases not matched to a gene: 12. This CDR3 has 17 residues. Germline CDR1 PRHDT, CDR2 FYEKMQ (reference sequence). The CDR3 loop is CASSYGQGGGRNSPLHF. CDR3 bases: TGTGCCAGCAGCTACGGACAGGGTGGAGGGAGGAATTCACCCCTCCACTTT.

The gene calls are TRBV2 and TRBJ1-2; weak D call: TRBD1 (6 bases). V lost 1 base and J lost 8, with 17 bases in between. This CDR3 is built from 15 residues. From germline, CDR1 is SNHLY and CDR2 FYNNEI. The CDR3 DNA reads TGTGCCAGCAGTGAAGGAGCAGGGGAAGTGGAAGGCTACACCTTC. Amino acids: CASSEGAGEVEGYTF.